These 6 T cell receptor beta chains share one sample of origin, sequenced in a study of CD8 T cells in ankylosing spondylitis. MiXCR was run by TCRdb on the 5' RACE reads, yielding one entry per CDR3 protein. The repertoire holds a few hundred thousand distinct CDR3 sequences, approximately 10% seen once, with 8% to 9.5% in the top ten. Sequences were obtained from blood, either unsorted or a sorted T cell fraction (not recorded which). Receptors were obtained from a female donor with ankylosing spondylitis or in good health (not recorded which).

This clonotype was counted ten times or more. The V call is TRBV28, the J call TRBJ1-2; TRBD1 is a possible D gene (5 bases). This CDR3 contains 16 residues. Germline assignment: CDR1 MDHEN and CDR2 SYDVKM. Trimming stripped 9 bases from V and 5 bases from J, with 25 bases between. The CDR3: CASTIQGRLGNYGYTF. CDR3 in DNA: TGTGCCAGTACTATTCAGGGCCGCCTTGGAAATTATGGCTACACCTTC.

V and J are TRBV20-1 and TRBJ2-3; D is possibly TRBD1 or TRBD2 (6 bases each). V was trimmed by 3 bases and J by 2 bases, leaving 33 bases between them. The CDR3 loop spans 21 amino acids. Germline CDR1 DFQATT, CDR2 SNEGSKA (reference sequence). In DNA, the CDR3 is TGCAGTGCTAGCGGGCTGAAATTCGGGAGCTCCTCATGGGGGGCCACAGATACGCAGTATTTT. It codes for CSASGLKFGSSSWGATDTQYF.

This clonotype was counted at least ten times. The chain uses TRBV28 and TRBJ2-5; TRBD2 aligns across 11 bases. Germline-derived CDR1 and CDR2 are MDHEN and SYDVKM. The V gene end was trimmed by 5 bases and the J gene end by 5 bases; junction bases not matched to a gene: 4. The CDR3 runs to 14 residues. CDR3 protein: CASSRLAGGETQYF. DNA for the CDR3: TGTGCCAGCAGTCGCTTAGCGGGAGGGGAGACCCAGTACTTC.

This clonotype was recorded at least ten times. The J gene is TRBJ1-3, the V gene TRBV5-1; 9 nucleotides align to TRBD1. V was clipped by 3 bases and J by 2 bases; unmatched bases: 6. Germline V gives CDR1 SGHRS, CDR2 YFSETQ. The CDR3 spans 16 residues. In DNA form, the CDR3 reads TGCGCCAGCAGCTCGGAACAGGGGGCCGCTGGAAACACCATATATTTT. Protein: CASSSEQGAAGNTIYF.

This clonotype was seen ten or more times. The V gene is TRBV5-1, the J gene TRBJ1-2; possible D gene TRBD1, 6 bases. Germline loops: CDR1 SGHRS, CDR2 YFSETQ. V was shortened by 2 bases and J by 2 bases, with 10 bases between the two germline ends. This CDR3 spans 14 amino acids. CDR3 nucleotides: TGCGCCAGCAGCTTCGGGGACACAAACTATGGCTACACCTTC. The encoded protein is CASSFGDTNYGYTF.

This clonotype was observed at least ten times. This rearrangement joins TRBV7-9 to TRBJ2-2, with D perhaps matching TRBD1 or TRBD2 (6 bases each). Germline loops: CDR1 SEHNR, CDR2 FQNEAQ (reference sequence). Trimming removed 4 bases from V and 3 bases from J, with 12 bases in between. This CDR3 has 15 residues. The CDR3 DNA follows: TGTGCCAGCAGCTATCGAGGGGGGCACACCGGGGAGCTGTTTTTT. Translated, it gives CASSYRGGHTGELFF.